This T cell receptor beta chain was captured by sequencing in a study of blood T cell repertoires in COVID-19. Across the whole study: PBMCs, B-cell-depleted T cells, or T cells were the source of the cDNA or gDNA that made up the material.

The data were produced by immunoSEQ multiplex PCR, yet TCRdb's version contains in-frame clones alone and is incomplete. In the table there are approximately 99,000 clones, 84% of which are singletons. This CDR3 spans 14 amino acids. Trimming stripped 8 bases from V and 1 base from J, with 14 bases between. In germline, CDR1 is ENHRY, CDR2 SYGVKD. Sample: peripheral blood. The TCR comes from a man aged 65 to 79 with active or convalescent COVID-19. V usage is TRBV10-3 and J usage is TRBJ1-1, with D hard to call. The CDR3, as DNA: TGTGCCATCGGGAGCGAGGGCGGGAACACTGAAGCTTTCTTT. This encodes CAIGSEGGNTEAFF.